This T cell receptor (beta chain) was captured in a study of T cells after yellow fever vaccination. Study-level information: Preparation of fractions with low cell numbers was performed using SMART-Seq v4 Ultra Low Input.

TCRdb reprocessed the 5' RACE reads via MiXCR and lists one record per CDR3 protein. The sample shows a few hundred thousand distinct CDR3 sequences, around 3.9% of them seen only once. V lost 2 bases, J lost 3 bases, and 8 bases lay in between. The CDR3 extends over 13 amino acids. Germline V gene data show CDR1 as SGHDT and CDR2 as YYEEEE. This clonotype originated in a man between 18 and 29 years old who received the YFV17D yellow fever vaccine. Sequencing was performed on PBMCs, taken on the day of the yellow fever booster vaccination. The chain links TRBV5-6 to TRBJ2-5; D is uncertain. The CDR3 sequence is CASSFSPKETQYF. CDR3 in DNA: TGTGCCAGCAGCTTCTCCCCTAAAGAGACCCAGTACTTC.